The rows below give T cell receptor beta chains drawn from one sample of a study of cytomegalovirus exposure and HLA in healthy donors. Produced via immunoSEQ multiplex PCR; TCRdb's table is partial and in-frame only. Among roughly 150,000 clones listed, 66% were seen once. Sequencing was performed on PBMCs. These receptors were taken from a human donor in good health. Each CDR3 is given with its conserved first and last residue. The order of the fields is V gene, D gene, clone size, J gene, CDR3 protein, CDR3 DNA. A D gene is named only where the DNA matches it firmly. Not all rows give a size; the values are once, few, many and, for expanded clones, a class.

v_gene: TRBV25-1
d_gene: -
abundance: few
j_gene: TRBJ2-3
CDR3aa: CASSEAGADTQYF
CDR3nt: TGTGCCAGCAGTGAAGCAGGGGCAGATACGCAGTATTTT

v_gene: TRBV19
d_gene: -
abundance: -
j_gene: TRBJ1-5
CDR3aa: CASTIRGSNQPQHF
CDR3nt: TGTGCCAGTACCATCCGGGGGAGCAATCAGCCCCAGCATTTT

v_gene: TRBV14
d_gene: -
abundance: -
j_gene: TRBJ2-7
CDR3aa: CASSPLPSGDDEQYF
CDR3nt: TGTGCCAGCAGCCCCCTACCCTCGGGAGACGACGAGCAGTACTTC

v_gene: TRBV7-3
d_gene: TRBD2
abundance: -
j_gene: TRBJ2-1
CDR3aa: CASSGTSGTYNEQFF
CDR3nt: TGTGCCAGCAGCGGAACTAGCGGGACCTACAATGAGCAGTTCTTC

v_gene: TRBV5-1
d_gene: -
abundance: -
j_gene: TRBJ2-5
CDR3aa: CASSLVGEGGIETQYF
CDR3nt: TGCGCCAGCAGCTTGGTTGGCGAGGGGGGGATAGAGACCCAGTACTTC

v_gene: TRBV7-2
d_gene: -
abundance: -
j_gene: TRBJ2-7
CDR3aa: CASSLEIPRAEQYF
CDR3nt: TGTGCCAGCAGCTTAGAGATTCCCCGCGCCGAGCAGTACTTC

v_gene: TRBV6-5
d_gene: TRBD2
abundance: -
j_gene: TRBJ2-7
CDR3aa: CASSRTSGLYEQYF
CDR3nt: TGTGCCAGCAGCAGGACTAGCGGGCTCTACGAGCAGTACTTC

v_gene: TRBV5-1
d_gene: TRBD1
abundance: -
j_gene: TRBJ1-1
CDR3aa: CASSHGDRDDTEAFF
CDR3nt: TGCGCCAGCAGCCACGGGGACAGGGATGACACTGAAGCTTTCTTT

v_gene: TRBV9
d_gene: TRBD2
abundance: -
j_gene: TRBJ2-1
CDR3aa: CASSPQLAGAVNTEQFF
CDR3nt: TGTGCCAGCAGCCCCCAACTAGCGGGAGCTGTGAATACTGAGCAGTTCTTC

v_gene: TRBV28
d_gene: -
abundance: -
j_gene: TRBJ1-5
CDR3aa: CASSPTTGQGLQPQHF
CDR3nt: TGTGCCAGCAGTCCAACCACAGGGCAAGGCTTGCAGCCCCAGCATTTT

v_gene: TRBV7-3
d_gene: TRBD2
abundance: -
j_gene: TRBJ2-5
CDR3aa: CASSLSGTRPPGPQETQYF
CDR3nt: TGTGCCAGCAGCTTAAGCGGGACTAGGCCCCCTGGCCCCCAAGAGACCCAGTACTTC

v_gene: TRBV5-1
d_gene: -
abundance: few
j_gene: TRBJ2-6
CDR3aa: CASYTGTDGNVLTF
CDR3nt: TGCGCCAGTTACACAGGGACCGACGGCAACGTCCTGACTTTC

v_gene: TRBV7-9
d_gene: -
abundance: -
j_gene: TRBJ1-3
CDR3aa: CASSRAGISGNTIYF
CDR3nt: TGTGCCAGCAGCCGGGCCGGGATTTCTGGAAACACCATATATTTT

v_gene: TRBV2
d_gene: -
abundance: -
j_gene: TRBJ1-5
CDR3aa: CASQPRTGGQPQHF
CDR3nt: TGTGCCAGTCAACCGCGGACCGGGGGTCAGCCCCAGCATTTT

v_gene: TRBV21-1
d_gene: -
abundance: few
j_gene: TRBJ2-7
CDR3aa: CASSRWDYHEQYF
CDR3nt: TGTGCCAGCAGCAGGTGGGACTACCACGAGCAGTACTTC

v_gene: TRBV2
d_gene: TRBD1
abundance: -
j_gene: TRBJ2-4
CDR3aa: CASRGGQGNYKNIQYF
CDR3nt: TGTGCCAGCAGAGGAGGACAGGGGAATTACAAAAACATTCAGTACTTC

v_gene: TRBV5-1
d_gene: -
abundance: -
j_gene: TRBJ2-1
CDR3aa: CASSLATGSDEQFF
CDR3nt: TGCGCCAGCAGCTTGGCTACAGGCTCTGATGAGCAGTTCTTC

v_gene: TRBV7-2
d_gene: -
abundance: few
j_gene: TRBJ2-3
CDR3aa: CASSPGLPMGTDTQYF
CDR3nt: TGTGCCAGCAGCCCCGGACTCCCTATGGGGACAGATACGCAGTATTTT

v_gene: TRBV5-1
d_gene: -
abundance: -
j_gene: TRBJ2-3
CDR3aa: CASSLELAVFADTQYF
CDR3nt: TGCGCCAGCAGCTTGGAACTAGCAGTATTTGCGGATACGCAGTATTTT